One sample yielded the 20 T cell receptor beta chains listed below, sequenced in a study of neurological immune-mediated disorders. TCRdb re-called the 5' RACE reads with MiXCR, one entry per CDR3 protein. The sample holds about 38,000 distinct CDR3 sequences, 4% to 5.5% seen once. The sequenced material came from CD4+ T cells from blood. These receptors all stem from a man aged 18-30 years in good health.

This clonotype was detected ten times or more. V usage is TRBV3-1 and J usage is TRBJ1-5; D uncertain. CDR1 and CDR2 from the germline V gene are LGHDT and YNNKEL (reference sequence). V was shortened by 4 bases and J by 3 bases, with 10 bases between the two germline ends. The CDR3 is 14 amino acids. CDR3 amino acids: CASSRGNSNQPQHF. CDR3 sequence (DNA): TGTGCCAGCAGCCGCGGTAACTCCAATCAGCCCCAGCATTTT.

This clonotype appeared many times. The chain employs TRBV11-1 and TRBJ2-3; D is tentatively TRBD1 or TRBD2 (5 bases each). Germline V gene lookup returns CDR1 SGHAT and CDR2 FQDESV (reference sequence). V was pared by 3 bases and J by 4 bases, with 14 bases between. The CDR3 totals 15 residues. The chain's CDR3 is CASSFLGERADTQYF. CDR3 in DNA: TGTGCCAGCAGCTTTCTGGGGGAAAGGGCAGATACGCAGTATTTT.

A word on this clonotype: A much larger clone differs from this one at a single base, so this may be a read error. The rearrangement joins TRBV6-2 or TRBV6-3 to TRBJ1-4; no reliable D call. V lost 7 bases, J lost 0 bases, and 15 bases lay in between. CDR1 and CDR2 (germline): MNHEY, SVGEGT. The CDR3 sequence is 16 residues long. The CDR3 loop reads CASNSVAAATNEKLFF. The CDR3 DNA is TGTGCCAGCAATTCGGTGGCAGCTGCAACTAATGAAAAACTGTTTTTT.

Ten or more counts support this clonotype. The chain joins TRBV20-1 to TRBJ2-5, with D uncertain. The V and J ends lost 5 bases and 5 bases respectively, with 18 bases between them. Per germline, CDR1 DFQATT and CDR2 SNEGSKA (reference sequence). The CDR3 has 14 residues. CDR3 sequence (DNA): TGCAGTGCTCATGCGACCGATGATCGGGAGACCCAGTACTTC. This encodes CSAHATDDRETQYF.

Turning to this clonotype: No DNA is shown, since the ends of the CDR3 on it are uncertain; the CDR3 is the one TCRdb lists. This chain uses TRBV11-2 with TRBJ1-1; the DNA was not used to check the table's D call, TRBD1. The CDR3 adds up to 20 amino acids, both ends counted. Germline lookup yields CDR1 SGHAT and CDR2 FQNNGV. This CDR3 is CASSFYICSARTGTRAEAFF.

This clonotype was recorded many times. The rearrangement links TRBV19 to TRBJ2-2; 12 bases align to TRBD1. V gave up 3 bases and J gave up 7 bases; unmatched junction bases: 3. The CDR3 is 15 amino acids. Germline assignment: CDR1 LNHDA and CDR2 SQIVND (reference sequence). The CDR3 DNA follows: TGTGCCAGTAGTATGGGACAGGGGGCCGTCGGGGAGCTGTTTTTT. It encodes CASSMGQGAVGELFF.

This clonotype was seen at least ten times. The CDR3 DNA follows: TGTGCCAGCAGAACAAATGGGGCAGATACGCAGTATTTT. Encoded protein: CASRTNGADTQYF. V is TRBV7-9 and J is TRBJ2-3, with D unresolved. This CDR3 has 13 amino acids. V was cut by 6 bases and J by 4 bases, with 11 bases left in between. Germline assignment: CDR1 SEHNR and CDR2 FQNEAQ (reference sequence).

This clonotype was seen ten or more times. V and J are TRBV12-3 or TRBV12-4 and TRBJ1-2, with TRBD1 matching 7 bases. This CDR3 has 16 residues. The junction had 14 bases not matched to a gene; V was cut back by 3 bases and J by 7 bases. The CDR3 DNA sequence: TGTGCCAGCAGTTTGTCCGGACAGGATAGGGTTGGTGGCTACACCTTC. Residues: CASSLSGQDRVGGYTF.

This clonotype has a count of ten or more. The chain has TRBV6-6 and TRBJ2-4; TRBD2 matches 13 bases. With 5 bases clipped from V and 7 bases from J, the junction kept 5 bases outside the gene matches. The CDR3 consists of 15 residues. Germline values: CDR1 MNHNY, CDR2 SVGAGI (reference sequence). The CDR3 reads CASSTSGGARNIQYF. CDR3 sequence (DNA): TGTGCCAGCAGTACTAGCGGGGGGGCCAGGAACATTCAGTACTTC.

This clonotype was seen ten or more times. This chain uses TRBV5-1 with TRBJ2-7; 10 positions match TRBD2. The CDR3 has 15 residues. J lost 1 base, V lost 4 bases, and 5 bases had no gene match. Per the germline V gene, CDR1 is SGHRS and CDR2 is YFSETQ. CDR3 in DNA: TGCGCCAGCAGCCACACTAGCGGGGTATCCTACGAGCAGTACTTC. Its translation is CASSHTSGVSYEQYF.

This clonotype showed up many times. The chain joins TRBV6-5 to TRBJ2-5; no definite D call. This CDR3 contains 16 residues. CDR1 MNHEY and CDR2 SVGAGI come from the germline V gene. Deletions cut 4 bases from V and 1 base from J, with 16 bases between. CDR3 in amino acids: CASSSPASDGQETQYF. For the CDR3, the DNA is TGTGCCAGCAGTTCCCCCGCCTCCGACGGCCAAGAGACCCAGTACTTC.

This clonotype was seen ten or more times. This sequence joins TRBV5-1 and TRBJ1-2; TRBD1 matches at 7 bases. The CDR3 runs to 15 residues. CDR1 and CDR2 from the germline V gene are SGHRS and YFSETQ. V shed 4 bases and J 8 bases; nucleotides not matched to a gene: 14. The DNA of the CDR3 is TGCGCCAGCAGCCCAGCCGGGACAGAGTTTTGGGGCTACACCTTC. Translating gives CASSPAGTEFWGYTF.

This clonotype was observed many times. The chain has TRBV18 and TRBJ1-1; D is unresolved. Trimming removed 3 bases from V and 7 bases from J, with 12 bases in between. The CDR3 is 13 amino acids. CDR1 and CDR2 (germline): KGHSH, LQKENI. The DNA of the CDR3 is TGTGCCAGCTCACCGGCTATAGGGTTTGAAGCTTTCTTT. Translation: CASSPAIGFEAFF.

In its sample, this clonotype was seen many times. V gene TRBV7-2 combines with J gene TRBJ2-1, with 9 bases fitting TRBD2. The CDR3 length is 14 residues. The ends lost 2 bases at V and 9 bases at J; junction bases unmatched: 5. Germline V gene sequence: CDR1 SGHTA, CDR2 FQGNSA. The CDR3 is CASSLLLAGTEQFF. CDR3 nucleotide sequence: TGTGCCAGCAGCTTACTCCTAGCGGGGACTGAGCAGTTCTTC.

The sample holds many counts of this clonotype. The rearrangement uses TRBV20-1 and TRBJ2-2; 16 nucleotides align to TRBD2. CDR1 and CDR2 from the germline V gene are DFQATT and SNEGSKA (reference sequence). The CDR3 extends over 19 amino acids. V lost 0 bases, J lost 4 bases, and 8 bases stayed unmatched. The CDR3 DNA follows: TGCAGTGCTAGAGATGAGGGACTAGCGGGGGGGCCCAGCACCGGGGAGCTGTTTTTT. Amino acids: CSARDEGLAGGPSTGELFF.

This clonotype came up many times. The chain recombines TRBV5-1 with TRBJ2-7, with TRBD1 as a possible D gene (5 bases). The V end was cut by 1 base, the J end by 6 bases, with 11 bases between. Germline V lookup: CDR1 SGHRS, CDR2 YFSETQ. The CDR3 has 13 amino acids. CDR3 region: CASSLMSGIEQYF. The CDR3 DNA follows: TGCGCCAGCAGCTTGATGTCAGGGATCGAGCAGTACTTC.

This clonotype was counted many times. Here the CDR3 DNA reads TGTGCCAGCAGCCAAGACCAGGTTGCTGGAAACACCATATATTTT. The encoded protein is CASSQDQVAGNTIYF. The chain recombines TRBV3-1 with TRBJ1-3; D unresolved. This CDR3 contains 15 residues. Trimming took 0 bases from V and 2 from J, leaving 8 bases between them. The V gene's germline CDR1 is LGHDT and CDR2 YNNKEL (reference sequence).

This clonotype was seen many times. DNA for the CDR3: TGTGCCAGCAGCCCCAGACGCGTCACTGAAGCTTTCTTT. Encoded protein: CASSPRRVTEAFF. The V call is TRBV14, the J call TRBJ1-1, with D hard to call. Germline CDR1 reads SGHDN; CDR2 reads FVKESK. V lost 4 bases to trimming and J lost 4 bases, with 10 bases between them. The CDR3 covers 13 residues.

This clonotype was found many times. This chain connects TRBV5-1 to TRBJ1-2, with D maybe TRBD1 (6 bases). The V end was cut by 4 bases, the J end by 0 bases, with 16 bases between. The CDR3 has 16 amino acids. Germline-derived CDR1 and CDR2 are SGHRS and YFSETQ. CDR3 residues: CASSTSHGGANYGYTF. The CDR3 region has the DNA TGCGCCAGCAGCACATCCCACGGGGGCGCTAACTATGGCTACACCTTC.

This clonotype was counted at least ten times. The rearrangement links TRBV24-1 to TRBJ2-3; D unclear. From germline, CDR1 is KGHDR and CDR2 SFDVKD. V dropped 6 bases and J dropped 0 bases, with 12 bases sitting between them. This CDR3 contains 15 residues. In DNA, the CDR3 is TGTGCCACCAGTCCCGGTCTCTACAGCACAGATACGCAGTATTTT. Translating gives CATSPGLYSTDTQYF.